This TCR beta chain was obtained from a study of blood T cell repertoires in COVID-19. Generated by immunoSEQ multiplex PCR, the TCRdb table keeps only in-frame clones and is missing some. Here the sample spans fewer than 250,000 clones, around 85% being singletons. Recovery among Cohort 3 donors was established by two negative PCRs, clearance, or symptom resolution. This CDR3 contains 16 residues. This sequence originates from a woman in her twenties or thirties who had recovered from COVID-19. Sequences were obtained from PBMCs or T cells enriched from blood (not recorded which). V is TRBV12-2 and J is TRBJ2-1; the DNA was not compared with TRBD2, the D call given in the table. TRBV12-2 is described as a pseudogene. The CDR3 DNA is TGTGCAAGTCGCGCCAAACTACCCCCTTGCGACAATGAGCAGTTCTTC. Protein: CASRAKLPPCDNEQFF.